This T cell receptor (beta chain) originates from a study of blood T cell repertoires in COVID-19. Original methodology: Reference gene primer amplification yielded estimated nucleated cell counts. Repertoires were generated with immunoSEQ multiplex PCR, while TCRdb's copy carries only in-frame clones and drops some. The D gene and trimming were derived from the DNA, and the V and J assignments and clone size from that table. The sample holds over 70,000 clones, 80% to 90% seen once. With V trimmed by 6 bases and J by 0 bases, 7 bases remained unmatched. CDR3 length: 15 amino acids. The V gene's germline CDR1 is MNHEY and CDR2 SVGAGI.

This sequence was found in a man older than 75 with acute or convalescent COVID-19. The V gene is TRBV6-5, the J gene TRBJ1-2, with 7 nucleotides matching TRBD1. Sample: peripheral blood. The CDR3 coding sequence is TGTGCCAGCAGCTTAGACAGGGATGCTAACTATGGCTACACCTTC. Its translation is CASSLDRDANYGYTF.